These T cell receptor beta chains were read from a single sample in a study of blood T cell repertoires in COVID-19. Method: immunoSEQ multiplex PCR; TCRdb's copy keeps in-frame clones and lacks some. The repertoire consists of a few hundred thousand clones, with more than 75% occurring once and the leading ten covering 8.5% to 12%. Sequences were obtained from peripheral blood. The receptors derive from a woman aged 30 to 39 with COVID-19, enrolled during active disease. CDR3s include the opening cysteine and the closing phenylalanine or tryptophan. The order of the fields is V gene, D gene, clone size, CDR3 length, J gene, CDR3 DNA, CDR3 protein. D genes are given only for firm matches. Clone size appears in some rows only: once, few, many, or a class for an expanded clone.

TRBV18,TRBD2,.,20,TRBJ2-1,TGTGCCAGCTCACCACTCCCGGGACTAGCGGGAGGGCCCTCCTACAATGAGCAGTTCTTC,CASSPLPGLAGGPSYNEQFF
TRBV5-1,TRBD1,.,16,TRBJ1-2,TGCGCCAGCAGCTTGGAACCGGGACAGGGGGTAGGCGGCTACACCTTC,CASSLEPGQGVGGYTF
TRBV24-1,.,.,15,TRBJ2-2,TGTGCCACCAGTGCCCTGGGGGGGGCAGGCGGGGAGCTGTTTTTT,CATSALGGAGGELFF
TRBV4-1,TRBD1,.,15,TRBJ1-5,TGCGCCAGCAGCCAAGCAGACAGGGACAATCAGCCCCAGCATTTT,CASSQADRDNQPQHF
TRBV27,.,once,12,TRBJ1-6,TGTGCCAGCCTTGGGGGGGGTTCACCCCTCCACTTT,CASLGGGSPLHF
TRBV9,TRBD1,.,14,TRBJ1-2,TGTGCCAGCAGCGTAGCCGACAGGGGATCTGGCTACACCTTC,CASSVADRGSGYTF
TRBV5-4,TRBD2,once,15,TRBJ2-7,TGTGCCAGCAGCTTGGGTAGCGGGAGCTCCTACGAGCAGTACTTC,CASSLGSGSSYEQYF
TRBV28,.,.,14,TRBJ1-2,TGTGCCAGCAGTTTAGGTGCAGCTAACTATGGCTACACCTTC,CASSLGAANYGYTF
TRBV13,TRBD2,.,17,TRBJ2-5,TGTGCCAGCAGCCGCCTAATTTCCGGGACTAGGGGAGAGACCCAGTACTTC,CASSRLISGTRGETQYF
TRBV7-3,TRBD2,.,17,TRBJ2-2,TGTGCCAGCAGCCTGATTGGACTAGCGGGAAGCACCGGGGAGCTGTTTTTT,CASSLIGLAGSTGELFF
TRBV25-1,.,.,13,TRBJ1-2,TGTGCCAGCAGTGAAGATAACAGGGCCGGCTACACCTTC,CASSEDNRAGYTF
TRBV4-3,.,once,17,TRBJ2-1,TGCGCCAGCAGCCAAGATTTGGGGCGGATCTCCTACAATGAGCAGTTCTTC,CASSQDLGRISYNEQFF
TRBV5-1,TRBD2,.,13,TRBJ2-1,TGCGCCAGCAGCTCTAGCGGTTACAATGAGCAGTTCTTC,CASSSSGYNEQFF
TRBV4-1,.,.,13,TRBJ2-1,TGCGCCAGCAGCCGCCAGTTGGCCGATGAGCAGTTCTTC,CASSRQLADEQFF
TRBV7-6,.,.,15,TRBJ2-1,TGTGCCAGCAGCTCTAGAAGCCCCACCTACAATGAGCAGTTCTTC,CASSSRSPTYNEQFF
TRBV9,TRBD2,.,16,TRBJ2-1,TGTGCCAGCAGCCAAGCTAGCGGGAGGACCTACAATGAGCAGTTCTTC,CASSQASGRTYNEQFF
TRBV4-3,.,.,16,TRBJ2-1,TGCGCCAGCAGCCAAGATCTTAGAGGCGGGCGGGGTGAGCAGTTCTTC,CASSQDLRGGRGEQFF
TRBV11-2,TRBD1,.,16,TRBJ2-1,TGTGCCAGCAGCTTAGACCGGGACAGGGGCTACAATGAGCAGTTCTTC,CASSLDRDRGYNEQFF
TRBV21-1,.,.,17,TRBJ2-5,TGTGCCAGCACCAGCAAGGTCGGGGTTGTTCGGGAGAAGACCCAGTACTTC,CASTSKVGVVREKTQYF
TRBV7-2,.,.,15,TRBJ1-2,TGTGCCAGCAGCTTAGCGGGGGGGAGGAAGCATGGCTACACCTTC,CASSLAGGRKHGYTF
TRBV19,TRBD1,.,15,TRBJ2-7,TGTGCCAGTAGTATACGGGACAGGGTAAACTACGAGCAGTACTTC,CASSIRDRVNYEQYF
TRBV29-1,TRBD1,.,14,TRBJ2-2,TGCAGCGTTGCAGGGACAGGGAAAACCGGGGAGCTGTTTTTT,CSVAGTGKTGELFF
TRBV7-2,TRBD2,.,16,TRBJ2-1,TGTGCCAGCAGCTTAGCAGGCGGGAGTCGTAACAATGAGCAGTTCTTC,CASSLAGGSRNNEQFF